This TCR beta chain was obtained from a study of Graves' ophthalmopathy and Graves' hyperthyroidism. The study, taken as a whole, reports: Ophthalmopathy was separated from stable hyperthyroidism by a 13-signature model with around 89% sensitivity and over 75% specificity.

Scientists amplified the TCR beta CDR3 regions from RNA transcripts. Scientists carried out first-round RT-PCR using HTBI primers and then a second-round multiplex PCR. MiXCR was run by TCRdb on the multiplex PCR reads, yielding one entry per CDR3 protein. The data show under 800,000 distinct CDR3 sequences, around a fifth seen once. In its sample, this clonotype was seen a few times. Its antigen is still unknown. Trimming took 6 bases from V and 3 from J; bases not matched to a gene: 7. Germline loops: CDR1 SNHLY, CDR2 FYNNEI. This CDR3 is 15 amino acids long. This TCR was sampled from a woman between 18 and 30 years old with stable Graves' hyperthyroidism. Some clones in this sample may be carry-over from other donors' samples. V usage is TRBV2 and J usage is TRBJ1-1; TRBD1 aligns across 10 bases. Sequenced: peripheral blood. The CDR3 protein is CASSRDRGGYTEAFF. Here the CDR3 DNA reads TGTGCCAGCAGCCGGGACAGGGGTGGGTACACTGAAGCTTTCTTT.